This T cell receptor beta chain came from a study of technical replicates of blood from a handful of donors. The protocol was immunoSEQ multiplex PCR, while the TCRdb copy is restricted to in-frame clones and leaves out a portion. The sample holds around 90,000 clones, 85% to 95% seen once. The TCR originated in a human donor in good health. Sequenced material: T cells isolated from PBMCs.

This CDR3 is CASSLPEQGDLYEQYF. The DNA for the CDR3 is TGTGCCAGCAGCTTACCCGAACAGGGCGATTTGTACGAGCAGTACTTC. J is TRBJ2-7 and V is TRBV7-9, with a tentative D call TRBD1 (6 bases). Germline values: CDR1 SEHNR, CDR2 FQNEAQ (reference sequence). The CDR3 consists of 16 residues. The V end was cut by 2 bases, the J end by 4 bases, with 18 bases between.